Described below is a single T cell receptor beta chain sequence and its context. Its antigen has not been determined. The sample holds no much larger clone one base away, and base qualities are not on file. TCRbeta CDR3 regions were amplified from genomic DNA using the immunoSEQ Assay, a bias-controlled multiplex PCR. In the authors' own workflow: The number of nucleated cells in each sample was estimated by amplification of reference gene primers within the assay. To quantify the absolute abundance of each unique TCRbeta CDR3 rearrangement, sequence reads were collapsed and filtered. For each sample, productive Simpson clonality was calculated as the square root of Simpson's diversity index over productive rearrangements. The immuneACCESS repertoire file appears here via TCRdb, limited to in-frame rearrangements. These files lack a portion of the clones; in checked studies, under half of the deficit traces to unresolved V genes, and the cause of the others is not known. Clone size and V and J calls were adopted from that table, with D and trimming inferred from the DNA. The table for this sample lists approximately 200,000 clones; 90% to 95% of them were counted only once. Around 0.8% of the sample is held by the ten biggest clonotypes.

This sample was taken from a study of blood T cell repertoires in COVID-19 (dated by TCRdb to about 2020). Turning to the overall study: Samples from collaborators originated in the United States, Italy and Spain and spanned both the acute and convalescent phases of COVID-19. The prospective study material was composed of cDNA or gDNA derived from T cells, B-cell-depleted T cells, or PBMCs. Subjects who had been exposed to COVID-19, were actively infected with it, or had recovered from it provided the deeply sampled blood TCRbeta repertoires that made up the dataset. The repertoires were released in a freely available public database intended as a resource for research on the immune response to SARS-CoV-2. The samples were drawn from the first 160 participants of the ongoing ImmuneRACE study and from some 1,300 subjects provided by 6 global collaborators. Sample metadata almost always included a de-identified subject ID, COVID-19 status, age in years and sex. Where available, HLA class I and class II types were taken from metadata supplied by the sample provider and were not determined by assay-based typing.

General conclusions and limits of the study: Clinical and demographic metadata were provided uncurated, with the amount varying by source and participant.

V trim: 7 bases; J trim: 4 bases; unmatched bases: 6. The CDR3 covers 14 residues, taking in both the cysteine and the phenylalanine. Only the CDR3 region is kept as DNA, spanning 42 bases read in frame from base 1. Taken from the germline V gene, the CDR1 and CDR2 loops are SQVTM and ANQGSEA. One collaborating source in Seattle enrolled patients during active infection and followed them longitudinally through the course of disease. Collaborating institutions collected whole blood in K2EDTA tubes following their own protocols. Collaborator samples were shipped for TCRbeta analysis as frozen whole blood, isolated PBMCs, or DNA extracted from either sample type.

This chain is built from TRBV29-1 and TRBJ2-2; 10 central bases correspond to TRBD2. The sequencing input was peripheral blood. The sequence was collected from a man under 40 with COVID-19, enrolled during active disease. The sequenced DNA: TGCAGCGCCGGCCTAGCGGGGGCCACCGGGGAGCTGTTTTTT. This yields the protein CSAGLAGATGELFF.